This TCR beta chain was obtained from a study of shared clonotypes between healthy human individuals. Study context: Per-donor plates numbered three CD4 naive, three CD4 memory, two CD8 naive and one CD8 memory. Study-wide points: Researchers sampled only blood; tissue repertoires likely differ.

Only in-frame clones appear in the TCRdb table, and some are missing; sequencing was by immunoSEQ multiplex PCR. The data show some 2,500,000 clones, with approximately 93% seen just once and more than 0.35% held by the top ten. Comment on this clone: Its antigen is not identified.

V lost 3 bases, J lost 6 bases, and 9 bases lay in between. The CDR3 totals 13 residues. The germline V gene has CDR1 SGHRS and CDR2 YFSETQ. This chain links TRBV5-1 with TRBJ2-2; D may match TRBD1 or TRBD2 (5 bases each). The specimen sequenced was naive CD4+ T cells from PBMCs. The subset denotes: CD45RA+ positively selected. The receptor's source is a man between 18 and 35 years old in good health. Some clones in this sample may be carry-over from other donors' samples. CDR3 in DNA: TGCGCCAGCAGCTCCTCGGGGCCCGGGGAGCTGTTTTTT. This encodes CASSSSGPGELFF. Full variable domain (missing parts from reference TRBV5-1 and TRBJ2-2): KAGVTQTPRYLIKTRGQQVTLSCSPISGHRSVSWYQQTPGQGLQFLFEYFSETQRNKGNFPGRFSGRQFSNSRSEMNVSTLELGDSALYLCASSSSGPGELFFGEGSRLTVL.